Below are 24 T cell receptor beta chains sequenced from a single sample in a study of PD-L1 blockade in urothelial cancer. Assay: immunoSEQ multiplex PCR; the TCRdb copy retains only in-frame clones and omits some. There are around 130,000 clones in the sample; 84% occur only once, and around 3.2% lies in the top ten. As for time point: pretreatment peripheral blood. The sequences come from PBMCs, collected around atezolizumab (anti-PD-L1) treatment. These receptors were collected from a man aged 45-60 years with urothelial cancer.

This clone came up a few times. This chain joins TRBV9 and TRBJ1-5; maybe TRBD1 (6 bases). Germline V lookup: CDR1 SGDLS, CDR2 YYNGEE. V was pared by 4 bases and J by 2 bases, with 16 bases between. CDR3 size: 16 residues. The CDR3, as DNA: TGTGCCAGCAGCCCACGGGGGGCAAGAGGCAATCAGCCCCAGCATTTT. It yields the protein CASSPRGARGNQPQHF. The entire variable domain, with the rest obtained from reference TRBV9 and TRBJ1-5, is as follows: DSGVTQTPKHLITATGQRVTLRCSPRSGDLSVYWYQQSLDQGLQFLIQYYNGEERAKGNILERFSAQQFPDLHSELNLSSLELGDSALYFCASSPRGARGNQPQHFGDGTRLSIL.

This chain connects TRBV7-6 to TRBJ2-4; 10 bases align to TRBD1. Germline V gene lookup returns CDR1 SGHVS and CDR2 FNYEAQ. The V gene end was trimmed by 5 bases and the J gene end by 6 bases; junction bases not matched to a gene: 7. The CDR3 consists of 15 residues. The CDR3 DNA is TGTGCCAGCAGCCCCGGGACAGGGGCAGGAAACATTCAGTACTTC. This encodes CASSPGTGAGNIQYF.

Note on this clone: Its ends do not fully match the called genes, so a read error is possible. The chain joins TRBV7-9 to TRBJ2-1, with TRBD2 identical over 11 bases. In germline, CDR1 is SEHNR, CDR2 FQNEAQ (reference sequence). This CDR3 has 12 amino acids. The CDR3 coding sequence is TGTGCCAGCAGCATGACTAGCGGGGCGGCGATCTTC. It yields the protein CASSMTSGAAIF.

The chain links TRBV5-3 to TRBJ1-1; D unresolved. TRBV5-3 is an open reading frame whose function is uncertain. V was shortened by 1 base and J by 11 bases, with 3 bases between the two germline ends. CDR3 length: 9 amino acids. This CDR3 reads CARSLPAFF. The DNA for the CDR3 is TGTGCCAGAAGCTTGCCGGCTTTCTTT.

V gene TRBV30 combines with J gene TRBJ2-7; a weak D match, TRBD1 (6 bases). Germline CDR1 and CDR2: GTSNPN and SVGIG (reference sequence). The V gene lost 4 bases and the J gene lost 3 bases, with 10 bases spanning the gap. The CDR3 is made up of 12 amino acids. This CDR3 is CAWTGDNYEQYF. CDR3 coding DNA: TGTGCCTGGACAGGGGATAACTACGAGCAGTACTTC.

This clone was observed once. The V and J genes are TRBV28 and TRBJ2-2; 11 bases are a match to TRBD1. Germline loops: CDR1 MDHEN, CDR2 SYDVKM. The CDR3 loop spans 14 amino acids. J lost 7 bases, V lost 6 bases, and 4 bases had no gene match. DNA of the CDR3: TGTGCCAGCAGGGGGACAGGGGGTCGCGGGGAGCTGTTTTTT. Translated: CASRGTGGRGELFF.

The genes are TRBV5-4 and TRBJ1-5, with D perhaps matching TRBD1 (6 bases). The CDR3 runs 14 residues. Germline CDR1 SGHNT, CDR2 YYREEE (reference sequence). The V end was cut by 4 bases, the J end by 4 bases, with 12 bases between. This CDR3 reads CASSPNRENQPQHF. CDR3 nucleotide sequence: TGTGCCAGCAGCCCAAACAGGGAAAATCAGCCCCAGCATTTT.

V is TRBV5-1 and J is TRBJ2-5; tentatively, D is TRBD1 (5 bases). Trimming removed 4 bases from V and 2 bases from J, with 15 bases in between. Germline CDR1 SGHRS, CDR2 YFSETQ. This CDR3 comprises 15 residues. CDR3 DNA sequence: TGCGCCAGCAGCCGGTCGCAGGGAAGACAAGAGACCCAGTACTTC. Its translation: CASSRSQGRQETQYF.

The V and J genes are TRBV20-1 and TRBJ1-2; the D gene is possibly TRBD1 (6 bases). Germline values: CDR1 DFQATT, CDR2 SNEGSKA (reference sequence). The CDR3 covers 11 residues. V lost 6 bases and J 5 bases, leaving 10 bases between the germline ends. CDR3 DNA sequence: TGCAGTGCACAGGGTCGGTATGGCTACACCTTC. As protein: CSAQGRYGYTF.

This clone was recorded once. The genes are TRBV27 and TRBJ1-5, with D unclear. The CDR3 covers 14 residues. CDR1 and CDR2 (germline): MNHEY, SMNVEV (reference sequence). Trimming took off 3 bases at V and 0 bases at J, with 6 bases between the two ends. This CDR3 is CASSFTVSNQPQHF. The DNA of the CDR3 is TGTGCCAGCAGTTTTACAGTTAGCAATCAGCCCCAGCATTTT.

This clone has only a few counts. This chain connects TRBV7-6 to TRBJ2-7, with TRBD1 matching over 7 bases. After removal of 5 bases from V and 5 bases from J, the junction contained 9 bases not matched to a gene. Germline assignment: CDR1 SGHVS and CDR2 FNYEAQ. CDR3 length: 14 amino acids. CDR3 sequence: CASSPPRGPNEQYF. The CDR3 DNA reads TGTGCCAGCAGCCCCCCAAGGGGGCCCAACGAGCAGTACTTC.

V is TRBV28 and J is TRBJ2-5, with D possibly TRBD1 on 6 matching bases. V shed 5 bases and J shed 2 bases, with 15 bases lying between them. CDR3 length: 15 amino acids. Germline lookup yields CDR1 MDHEN and CDR2 SYDVKM. The CDR3 protein is CASSAAQGPQETQYF. The CDR3 DNA is TGTGCCAGCAGTGCCGCCCAGGGGCCACAAGAGACCCAGTACTTC.

This clone appeared a single time. The CDR3 region has the DNA TGTGCCAGTAGTATAGTCCTAGCGGCGCCCCAAGAGACCCAGTACTTC. It encodes CASSIVLAAPQETQYF. The chain combines TRBV19 with TRBJ2-5; 7 positions match TRBD2. The V gene end was trimmed by 1 base and the J gene end by 1 base; junction bases not matched to a gene: 6. The CDR3 sequence is 16 residues long. The germline CDR1 and CDR2 sequences are LNHDA and SQIVND (reference sequence).

The chain employs TRBV7-8 and TRBJ2-1, with 10 bases fitting TRBD2. V was pared by 5 bases and J by 9 bases, with 13 bases of the junction left unmatched. CDR3 length: 16 residues. Per germline, CDR1 SGHVS and CDR2 FQNEAQ. This chain's CDR3 is CASSPFGLAGEGEQFF. The CDR3 DNA sequence: TGTGCCAGCAGCCCATTTGGGCTAGCGGGAGAGGGTGAGCAGTTCTTC.

The genes are TRBV7-2 and TRBJ1-5; the D is unclear. CDR3 length: 15 residues. Trimming pared 1 base from V and 4 bases from J, leaving 11 bases between. Germline V CDR1 and CDR2: SGHTA, FQGNSA. Here the CDR3 DNA reads TGTGCCAGCAGCTTAGAGGTCGCTAGGAATCAGCCCCAGCATTTT. It yields the protein CASSLEVARNQPQHF.

This clone has a single count. Other DNA sequences of this sample code for an identical CDR3. In DNA form, the CDR3 reads TGCGCCAGCAGCTTGCTAGCGGGAGAGTACAATGAGCAGTTCTTC. Its translation: CASSLLAGEYNEQFF. V usage is TRBV5-1 and J usage is TRBJ2-1, with TRBD2 matching over 10 bases. The junction had 2 bases not matched to a gene; V was cut back by 1 base and J by 4 bases. Germline assignment: CDR1 SGHRS and CDR2 YFSETQ. This CDR3 is 15 amino acids long.

The chain has TRBV6-6 and TRBJ1-1; 7 bases match TRBD1. This CDR3 has 14 residues. Germline CDR1 reads MNHNY; CDR2 reads SVGAGI (reference sequence). With V trimmed by 4 bases and J by 1 base, 3 bases remained unmatched. CDR3 in amino acids: CASSWDRENTEAFF. In nucleotides, the CDR3 is TGTGCCAGCAGTTGGGACAGAGAGAACACTGAAGCTTTCTTT.

This clone has a single count. This chain joins TRBV29-1 and TRBJ2-4, with D maybe TRBD2 (6 bases). This CDR3 is 13 amino acids long. The germline gives CDR1 SQVTM, CDR2 ANQGSEA. V was clipped by 0 bases and J by 6 bases, with 9 bases between them. The CDR3 is CSVEDRRGNIQYF. The CDR3 DNA reads TGCAGCGTTGAAGATAGGAGGGGAAACATTCAGTACTTC.

CDR3: CASSEGGLGYTF. The CDR3 bases are TGTGCCAGCAGTGAAGGGGGTCTTGGCTACACCTTC. This sequence joins TRBV6-5 and TRBJ1-2; perhaps TRBD1 as D (6 bases). Deletions cut 5 bases from V and 7 bases from J, with 11 bases between. The CDR3 consists of 12 residues. The germline gives CDR1 MNHEY, CDR2 SVGAGI.

The chain links TRBV7-3 to TRBJ2-4; possibly TRBD2 for D (5 bases). Germline CDR1 SGHTA, CDR2 FQGTGA. The V end was cut by 5 bases, the J end by 13 bases, with 9 bases between. CDR3 length: 10 residues. CDR3 protein: CASSPAVQYF. The CDR3 DNA reads as TGTGCCAGCAGCCCAGCGGTACAGTACTTC.

The chain carries TRBV10-3 and TRBJ2-1; D remains ambiguous. Germline V gene lookup returns CDR1 ENHRY and CDR2 SYGVKD. The CDR3 is 15 amino acids. V was shortened by 4 bases and J by 0 bases, with 10 bases between the two germline ends. This CDR3 reads CAISAGVSSYNEQFF. DNA for the CDR3: TGTGCCATCAGTGCCGGAGTGAGCTCCTACAATGAGCAGTTCTTC.

CDR3 protein: CASSQGLAGELNEQFF. For the CDR3, the DNA is TGTGCCAGCAGCCAGGGACTAGCGGGCGAGTTAAATGAGCAGTTCTTC. The chain employs TRBV5-4 and TRBJ2-1, with TRBD2 matching 12 bases. CDR1 and CDR2 (germline): SGHNT, YYREEE (reference sequence). The CDR3 spans 16 residues. V lost 4 bases, J lost 7 bases, and 9 bases stayed unmatched.

This chain links TRBV14 with TRBJ2-1, with 7 bases identical to TRBD2. V lost 0 bases to trimming and J lost 2 bases; unmatched junction nucleotides: 10. Germline CDR1 and CDR2: SGHDN and FVKESK. The length of the CDR3 is 18 residues. The CDR3 sequence: CASSQDRRGRDTYNEQFF. CDR3 bases: TGTGCCAGCAGCCAAGATCGGAGAGGGAGGGATACCTACAATGAGCAGTTCTTC.

This clone showed up just once. The rearrangement links TRBV18 to TRBJ2-7; 9 nucleotides line up with TRBD2. After removal of 6 bases from V and 3 bases from J, the junction contained 3 bases not matched to a gene. CDR3 length equals 13 residues. The germline V gene has CDR1 KGHSH and CDR2 LQKENI. CDR3 residues: CASSRTSDYEQYF. Written as DNA, the CDR3 is TGTGCCAGCTCTAGGACTAGCGACTACGAGCAGTACTTC.